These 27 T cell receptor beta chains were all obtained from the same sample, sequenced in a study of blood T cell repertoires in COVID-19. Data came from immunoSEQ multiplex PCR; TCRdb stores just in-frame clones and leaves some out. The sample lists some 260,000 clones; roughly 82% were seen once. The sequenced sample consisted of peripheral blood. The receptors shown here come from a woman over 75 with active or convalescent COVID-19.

CDR3 bases: TGTGCCAGCAGTACAGAAATAAATCAGCCCCAGCATTTT. Its protein product is CASSTEINQPQHF. This chain uses TRBV6-4 with TRBJ1-5; D is uncertain. The V end was cut by 5 bases, the J end by 4 bases, with 9 bases between. The CDR3 length is 13 residues. CDR1 is MRHNA, CDR2 SNTAGT, per germline.

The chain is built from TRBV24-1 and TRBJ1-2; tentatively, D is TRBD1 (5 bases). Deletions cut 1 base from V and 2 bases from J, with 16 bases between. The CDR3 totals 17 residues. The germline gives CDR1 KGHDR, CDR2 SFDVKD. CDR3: CATSDFHGAGVNYGYTF. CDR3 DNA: TGTGCCACCAGTGATTTTCATGGGGCTGGGGTCAACTATGGCTACACCTTC.

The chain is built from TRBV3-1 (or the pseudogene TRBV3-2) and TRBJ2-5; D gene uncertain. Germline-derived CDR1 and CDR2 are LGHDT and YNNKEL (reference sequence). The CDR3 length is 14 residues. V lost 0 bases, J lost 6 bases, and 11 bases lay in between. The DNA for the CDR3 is TGTGCCAGCAGCCAAGAGTTGTTTATAAAGACCCAGTACTTC. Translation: CASSQELFIKTQYF.

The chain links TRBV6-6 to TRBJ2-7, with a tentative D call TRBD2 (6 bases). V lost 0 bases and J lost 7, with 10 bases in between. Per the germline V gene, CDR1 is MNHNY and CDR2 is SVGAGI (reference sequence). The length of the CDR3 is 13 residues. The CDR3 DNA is TGTGCCAGCAGTTACTCGGCAGGGAGGGAGCAGTACTTC. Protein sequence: CASSYSAGREQYF.

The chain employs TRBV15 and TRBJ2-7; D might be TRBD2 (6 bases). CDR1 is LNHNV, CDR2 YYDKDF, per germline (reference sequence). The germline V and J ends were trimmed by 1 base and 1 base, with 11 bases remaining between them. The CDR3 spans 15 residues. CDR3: CATSRVGGVSYEQYF. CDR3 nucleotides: TGTGCCACCAGCAGAGTAGGCGGGGTTTCCTACGAGCAGTACTTC.

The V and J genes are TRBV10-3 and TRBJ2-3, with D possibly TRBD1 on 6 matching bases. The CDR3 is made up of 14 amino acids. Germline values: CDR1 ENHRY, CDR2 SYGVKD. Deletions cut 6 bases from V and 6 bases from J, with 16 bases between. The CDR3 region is CAIRVSTGTDTQYF. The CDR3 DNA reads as TGTGCCATCAGAGTCAGCACAGGGACCGATACGCAGTATTTT.

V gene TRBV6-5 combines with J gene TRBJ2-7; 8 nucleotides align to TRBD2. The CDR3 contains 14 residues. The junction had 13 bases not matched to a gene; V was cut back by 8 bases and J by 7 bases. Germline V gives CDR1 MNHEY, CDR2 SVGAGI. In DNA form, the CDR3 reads TGTGCCAGCGCGTCTTCGGGAGGGCCTTATGAGCAGTACTTC. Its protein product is CASASSGGPYEQYF.

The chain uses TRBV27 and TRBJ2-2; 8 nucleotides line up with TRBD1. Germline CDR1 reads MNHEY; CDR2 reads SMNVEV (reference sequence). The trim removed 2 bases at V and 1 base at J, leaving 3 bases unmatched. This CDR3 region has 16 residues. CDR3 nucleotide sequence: TGTGCCAGCAGTTTACAGGGGGCTTTGAACACCGGGGAGCTGTTTTTT. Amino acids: CASSLQGALNTGELFF.

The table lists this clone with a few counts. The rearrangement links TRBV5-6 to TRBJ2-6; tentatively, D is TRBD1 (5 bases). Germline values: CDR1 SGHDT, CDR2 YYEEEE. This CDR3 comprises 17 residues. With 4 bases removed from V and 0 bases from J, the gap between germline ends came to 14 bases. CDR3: CASSVDSRSSGANVLTF. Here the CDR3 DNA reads TGTGCCAGCAGCGTTGACAGCCGCAGCTCTGGGGCCAACGTCCTGACTTTC.

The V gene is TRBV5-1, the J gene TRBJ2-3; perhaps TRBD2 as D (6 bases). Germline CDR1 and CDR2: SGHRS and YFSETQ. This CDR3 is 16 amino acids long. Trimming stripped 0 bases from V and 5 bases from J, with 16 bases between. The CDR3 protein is CASSLGTISGVDTQYF. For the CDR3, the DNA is TGCGCCAGCAGCTTGGGGACTATTTCCGGTGTAGATACGCAGTATTTT.

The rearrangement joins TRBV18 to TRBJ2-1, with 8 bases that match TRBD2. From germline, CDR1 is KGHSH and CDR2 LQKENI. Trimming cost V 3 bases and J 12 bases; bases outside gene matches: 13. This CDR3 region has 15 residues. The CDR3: CASSPSAGGSNGQFF. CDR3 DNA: TGTGCCAGCTCACCTTCGGCGGGGGGCTCCAACGGGCAGTTCTTC.

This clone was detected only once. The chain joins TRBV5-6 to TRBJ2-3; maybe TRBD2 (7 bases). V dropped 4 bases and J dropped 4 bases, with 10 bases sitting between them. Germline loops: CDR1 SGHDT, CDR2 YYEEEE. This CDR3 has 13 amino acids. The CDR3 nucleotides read TGTGCCAGCAGCCGGGGGGCCCCAGATACGCAGTATTTT. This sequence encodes CASSRGAPDTQYF.

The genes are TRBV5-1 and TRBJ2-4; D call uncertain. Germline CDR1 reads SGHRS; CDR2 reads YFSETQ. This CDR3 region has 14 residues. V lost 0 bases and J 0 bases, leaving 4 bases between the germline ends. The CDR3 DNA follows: TGCGCCAGCAGCTTGGGGCCAGCCAAAAACATTCAGTACTTC. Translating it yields CASSLGPAKNIQYF.

CDR3 nucleotide sequence: TGTGCCAGCGGGGACAGGGGGCGGGCTAACTATGGCTACACCTTC. It is translated as CASGDRGRANYGYTF. This chain uses TRBV6-5 with TRBJ1-2, with 12 bases identical to TRBD1. Per the germline V gene, CDR1 is MNHEY and CDR2 is SVGAGI. This CDR3 contains 15 residues. V was pared by 8 bases and J by 0 bases, with 4 bases of the junction left unmatched.

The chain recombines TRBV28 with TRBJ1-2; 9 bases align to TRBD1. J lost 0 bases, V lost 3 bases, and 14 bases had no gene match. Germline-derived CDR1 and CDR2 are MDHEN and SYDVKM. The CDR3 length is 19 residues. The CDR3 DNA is TGTGCCAGCAGTTTCAACCCCCGGACAGGGGCCGAAGCTAACTATGGCTACACCTTC. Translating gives CASSFNPRTGAEANYGYTF.

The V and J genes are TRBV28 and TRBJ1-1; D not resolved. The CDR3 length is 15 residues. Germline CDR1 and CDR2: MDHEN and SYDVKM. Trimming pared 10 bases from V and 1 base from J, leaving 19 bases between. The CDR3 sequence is CATLGVRVGNTEAFF. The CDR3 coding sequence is TGTGCCACCCTCGGTGTGAGGGTTGGGAACACTGAAGCTTTCTTT.

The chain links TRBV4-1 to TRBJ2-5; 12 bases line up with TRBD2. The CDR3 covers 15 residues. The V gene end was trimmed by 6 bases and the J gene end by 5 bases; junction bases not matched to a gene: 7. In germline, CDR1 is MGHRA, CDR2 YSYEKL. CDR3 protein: CASRRTSGRLETQYF. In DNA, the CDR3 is TGCGCCAGCAGACGTACTAGCGGGAGGTTGGAGACCCAGTACTTC.

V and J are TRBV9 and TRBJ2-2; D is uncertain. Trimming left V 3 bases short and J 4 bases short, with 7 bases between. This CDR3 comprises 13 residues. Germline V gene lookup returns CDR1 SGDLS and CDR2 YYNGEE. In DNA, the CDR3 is TGTGCCAGCAGCGCCTCCCTCACCGGGGAGCTGTTTTTT. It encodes CASSASLTGELFF.

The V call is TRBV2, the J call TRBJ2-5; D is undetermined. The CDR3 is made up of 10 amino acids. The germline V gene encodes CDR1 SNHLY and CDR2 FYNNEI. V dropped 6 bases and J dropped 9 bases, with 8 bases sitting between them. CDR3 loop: CASRQISQYF. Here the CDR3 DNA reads TGTGCCAGCAGGCAGATTTCCCAGTACTTC. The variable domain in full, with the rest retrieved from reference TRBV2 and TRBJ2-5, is EPEVTQTPSHQVTQMGQEVILRCVPISNHLYFYWYRQILGQKVEFLVSFYNNEISEKSEIFDDQFSVERPDGSNFTLKIRSTKLEDSAMYFCASRQISQYFGPGTRLLVL.

CDR3 DNA sequence: TGTGCCAGCAGCTTGGTAACGGGGGCCGGGGGGGAGACCCAGTACTTC. This codes for CASSLVTGAGGETQYF. The chain employs TRBV5-4 and TRBJ2-5, with D possibly matching TRBD2 (7 bases). Trimming shortened V by 0 bases and J by 5 bases, and 17 bases separated the two germline ends. This CDR3 contains 16 residues. Germline V gene sequence: CDR1 SGHNT, CDR2 YYREEE (reference sequence).

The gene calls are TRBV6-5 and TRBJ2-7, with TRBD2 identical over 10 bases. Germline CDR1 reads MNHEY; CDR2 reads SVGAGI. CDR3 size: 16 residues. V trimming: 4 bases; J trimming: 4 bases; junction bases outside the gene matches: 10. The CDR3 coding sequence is TGTGCCAGCAGTTCTCTAGCGGGGGTTGTGAGGTACGAGCAGTACTTC. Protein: CASSSLAGVVRYEQYF.

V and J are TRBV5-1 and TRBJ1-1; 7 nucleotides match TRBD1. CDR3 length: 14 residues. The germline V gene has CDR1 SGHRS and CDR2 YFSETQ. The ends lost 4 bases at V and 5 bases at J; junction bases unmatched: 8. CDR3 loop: CASSPTGIRTEAFF. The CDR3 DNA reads TGCGCCAGCAGCCCGACAGGGATTCGAACTGAAGCTTTCTTT.

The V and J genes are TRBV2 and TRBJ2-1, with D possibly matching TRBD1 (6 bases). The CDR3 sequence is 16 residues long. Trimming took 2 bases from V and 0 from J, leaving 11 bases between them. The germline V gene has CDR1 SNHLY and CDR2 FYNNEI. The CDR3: CASSERGGSSYNEQFF. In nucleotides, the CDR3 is TGTGCCAGCAGTGAAAGAGGGGGAAGCTCCTACAATGAGCAGTTCTTC.

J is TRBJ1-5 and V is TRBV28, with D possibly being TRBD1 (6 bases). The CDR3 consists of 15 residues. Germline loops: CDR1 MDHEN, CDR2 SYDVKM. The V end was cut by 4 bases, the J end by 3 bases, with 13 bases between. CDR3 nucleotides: TGTGCCAGCAGTTCGTACCACAGGGACAATCAGCCCCAGCATTTT. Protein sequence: CASSSYHRDNQPQHF.

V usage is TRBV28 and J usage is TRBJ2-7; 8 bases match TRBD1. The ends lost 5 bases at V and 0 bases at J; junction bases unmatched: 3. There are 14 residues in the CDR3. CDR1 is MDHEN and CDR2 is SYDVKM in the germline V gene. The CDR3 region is CASSTGGRSYEQYF. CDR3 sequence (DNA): TGTGCCAGCAGTACAGGGGGACGCTCCTACGAGCAGTACTTC.

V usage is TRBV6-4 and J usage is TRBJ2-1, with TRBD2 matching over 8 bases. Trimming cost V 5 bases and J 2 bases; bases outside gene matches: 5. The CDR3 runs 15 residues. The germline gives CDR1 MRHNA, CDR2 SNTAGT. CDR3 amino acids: CASSPTGGAYNEQFF. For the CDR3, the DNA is TGTGCCAGCAGTCCCACGGGGGGGGCCTACAATGAGCAGTTCTTC.

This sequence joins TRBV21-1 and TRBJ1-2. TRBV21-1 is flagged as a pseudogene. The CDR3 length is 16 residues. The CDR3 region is CASSMASRWRNYGYTF. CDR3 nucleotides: TGTGCCAGCAGCATGGCTTCGAGGTGGCGGAACTATGGCTACACCTTC.